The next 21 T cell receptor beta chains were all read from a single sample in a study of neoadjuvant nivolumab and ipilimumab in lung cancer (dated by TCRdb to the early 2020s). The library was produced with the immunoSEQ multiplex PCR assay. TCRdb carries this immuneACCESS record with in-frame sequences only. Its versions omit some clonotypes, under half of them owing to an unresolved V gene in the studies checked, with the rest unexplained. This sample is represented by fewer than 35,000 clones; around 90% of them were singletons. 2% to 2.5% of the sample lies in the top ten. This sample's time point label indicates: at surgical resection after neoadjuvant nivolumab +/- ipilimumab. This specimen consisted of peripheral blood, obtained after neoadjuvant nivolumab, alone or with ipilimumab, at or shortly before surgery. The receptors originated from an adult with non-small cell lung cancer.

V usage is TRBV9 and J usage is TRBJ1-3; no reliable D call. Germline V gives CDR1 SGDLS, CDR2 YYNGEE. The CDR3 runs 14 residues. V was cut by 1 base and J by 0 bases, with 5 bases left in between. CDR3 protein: CASSVSSSGNTIYF. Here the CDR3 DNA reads TGTGCCAGCAGCGTATCTAGCTCTGGAAACACCATATATTTT.

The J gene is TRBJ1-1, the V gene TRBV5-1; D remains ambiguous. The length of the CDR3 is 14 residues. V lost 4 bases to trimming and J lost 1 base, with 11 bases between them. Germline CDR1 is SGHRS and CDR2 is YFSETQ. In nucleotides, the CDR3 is TGCGCCAGCAGCCAGCAAGGACGGAACACTGAAGCTTTCTTT. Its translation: CASSQQGRNTEAFF.

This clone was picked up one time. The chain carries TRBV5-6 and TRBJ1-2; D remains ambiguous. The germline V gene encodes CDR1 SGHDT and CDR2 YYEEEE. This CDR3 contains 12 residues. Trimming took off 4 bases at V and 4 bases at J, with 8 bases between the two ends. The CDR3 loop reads CASSTNSYGYTF. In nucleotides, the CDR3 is TGTGCCAGCAGCACCAACAGCTATGGCTACACCTTC.

The CDR3 spells CASRQDRDNLWPQHF. The CDR3 DNA reads TGTGCCAGCAGACAAGATCGGGACAACCTTTGGCCCCAGCATTTT. The chain joins TRBV6-5 to TRBJ1-5, with a possible D match to TRBD1 (6 bases). The CDR3 contains 15 residues. Germline CDR1 MNHEY, CDR2 SVGAGI. V was cut by 6 bases and J by 9 bases, with 21 bases left in between.

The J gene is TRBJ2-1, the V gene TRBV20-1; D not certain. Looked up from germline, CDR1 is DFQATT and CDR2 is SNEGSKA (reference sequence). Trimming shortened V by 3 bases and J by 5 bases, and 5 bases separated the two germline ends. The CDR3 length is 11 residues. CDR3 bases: TGCAGTGCTAGCTTTAACAATGAGCAGTTCTTC. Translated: CSASFNNEQFF.

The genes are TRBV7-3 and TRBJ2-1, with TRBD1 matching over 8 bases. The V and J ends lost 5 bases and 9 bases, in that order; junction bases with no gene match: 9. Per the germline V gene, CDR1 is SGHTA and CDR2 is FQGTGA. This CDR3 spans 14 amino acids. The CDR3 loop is CASSVSGGAGEQFF. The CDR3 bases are TGTGCCAGCAGCGTCTCAGGGGGCGCTGGTGAGCAGTTCTTC. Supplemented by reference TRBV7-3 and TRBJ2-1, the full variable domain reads GAGVSQTPSNKVTEKGKYVELRCDPISGHTALYWYRQSLGQGPEFLIYFQGTGAADDSGLPNDRFFAVRPEGSVSTLKIQRTERGDSAVYLCASSVSGGAGEQFFGPGTRLTVL.

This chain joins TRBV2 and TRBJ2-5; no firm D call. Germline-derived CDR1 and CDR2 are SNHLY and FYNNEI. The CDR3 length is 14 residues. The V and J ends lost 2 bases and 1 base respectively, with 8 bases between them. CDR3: CASSERLTQETQYF. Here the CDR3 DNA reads TGTGCCAGCAGTGAAAGGCTAACCCAAGAGACCCAGTACTTC. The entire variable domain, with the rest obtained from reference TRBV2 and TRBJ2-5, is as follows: EPEVTQTPSHQVTQMGQEVILRCVPISNHLYFYWYRQILGQKVEFLVSFYNNEISEKSEIFDDQFSVERPDGSNFTLKIRSTKLEDSAMYFCASSERLTQETQYFGPGTRLLVL.

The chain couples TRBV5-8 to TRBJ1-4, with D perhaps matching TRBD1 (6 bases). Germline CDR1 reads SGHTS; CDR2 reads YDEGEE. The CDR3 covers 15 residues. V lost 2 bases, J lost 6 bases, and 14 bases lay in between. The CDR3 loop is CASSFETGNHEKLFF. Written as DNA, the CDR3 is TGTGCCAGCAGCTTCGAGACAGGCAATCATGAAAAACTGTTTTTT.

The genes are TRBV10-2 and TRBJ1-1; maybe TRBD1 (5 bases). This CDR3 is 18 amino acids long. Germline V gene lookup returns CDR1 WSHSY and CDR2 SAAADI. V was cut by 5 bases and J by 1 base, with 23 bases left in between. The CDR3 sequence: CASSTPDRSGVRNTEAFF. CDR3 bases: TGCGCCAGCAGTACCCCCGACAGAAGTGGGGTTAGGAACACTGAAGCTTTCTTT.

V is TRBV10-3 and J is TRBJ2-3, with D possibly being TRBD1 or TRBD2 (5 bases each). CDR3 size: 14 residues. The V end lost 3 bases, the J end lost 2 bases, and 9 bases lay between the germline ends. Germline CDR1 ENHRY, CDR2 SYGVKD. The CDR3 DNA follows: TGTGCCATCAGTGACGGGACCCTCACAGATACGCAGTATTTT. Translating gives CAISDGTLTDTQYF.

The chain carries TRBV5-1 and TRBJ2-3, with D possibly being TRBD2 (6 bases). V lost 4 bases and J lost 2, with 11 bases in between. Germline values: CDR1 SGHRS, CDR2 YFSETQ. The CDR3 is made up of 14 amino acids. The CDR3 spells CASSETSITDTQYF. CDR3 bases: TGCGCCAGCAGCGAGACTAGTATCACAGATACGCAGTATTTT. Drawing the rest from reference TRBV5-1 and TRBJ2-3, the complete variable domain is KAGVTQTPRYLIKTRGQQVTLSCSPISGHRSVSWYQQTPGQGLQFLFEYFSETQRNKGNFPGRFSGRQFSNSRSEMNVSTLELGDSALYLCASSETSITDTQYFGPGTRLTVL.

The CDR3, as DNA: TGTGCCAGCAGTGAAGCGGCAGGGATAAATGAAAAACTGTTTTTT. Its protein product is CASSEAAGINEKLFF. The chain carries TRBV6-1 and TRBJ1-4; possibly TRBD1 for D (5 bases). The CDR3 consists of 15 residues. Germline V gene sequence: CDR1 MNHNS, CDR2 SASEGT. Trimming pared 0 bases from V and 5 bases from J, leaving 10 bases between.

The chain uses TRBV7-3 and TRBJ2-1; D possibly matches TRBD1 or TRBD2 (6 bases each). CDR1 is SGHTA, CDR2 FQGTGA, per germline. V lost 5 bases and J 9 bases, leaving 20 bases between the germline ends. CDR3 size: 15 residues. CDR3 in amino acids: CASSPLGGGRSEQFF. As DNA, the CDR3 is TGTGCCAGCAGCCCCTTAGGGGGAGGTCGTAGTGAGCAGTTCTTC.

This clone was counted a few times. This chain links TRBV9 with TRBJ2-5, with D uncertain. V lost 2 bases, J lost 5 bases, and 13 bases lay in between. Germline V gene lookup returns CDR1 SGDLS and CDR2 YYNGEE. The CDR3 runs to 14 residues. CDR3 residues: CASSVRTADETQYF. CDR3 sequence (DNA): TGTGCCAGCAGCGTCCGCACCGCGGACGAGACCCAGTACTTC.

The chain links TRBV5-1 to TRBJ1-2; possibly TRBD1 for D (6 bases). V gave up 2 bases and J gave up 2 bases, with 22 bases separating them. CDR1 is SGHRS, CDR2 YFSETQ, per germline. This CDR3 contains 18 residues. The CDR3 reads CASSFFGNSRGANYGYTF. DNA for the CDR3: TGCGCCAGCAGCTTCTTTGGCAACTCCAGGGGAGCGAACTATGGCTACACCTTC.

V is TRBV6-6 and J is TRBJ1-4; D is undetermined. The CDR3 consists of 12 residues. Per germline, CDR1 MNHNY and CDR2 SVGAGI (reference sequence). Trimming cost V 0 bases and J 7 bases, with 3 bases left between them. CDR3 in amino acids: CASSYSGEKLFF. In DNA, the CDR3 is TGTGCCAGCAGTTACTCGGGTGAAAAACTGTTTTTT.

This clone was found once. The CDR3 DNA reads TGCAGCGCCTCGAGAGAGACGCAGTATTTT. This sequence encodes CSASRETQYF. The chain recombines TRBV29-1 with TRBJ2-3; D gene unclear. From germline, CDR1 is SQVTM and CDR2 ANQGSEA. V shed 7 bases and J shed 9 bases, with 11 bases lying between them. The CDR3 has 10 residues.

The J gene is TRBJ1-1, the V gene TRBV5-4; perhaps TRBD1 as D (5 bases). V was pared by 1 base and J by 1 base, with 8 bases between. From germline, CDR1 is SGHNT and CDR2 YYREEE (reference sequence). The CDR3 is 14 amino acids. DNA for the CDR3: TGTGCCAGCAGCTTGCCAGGGCAGAACACTGAAGCTTTCTTT. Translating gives CASSLPGQNTEAFF.

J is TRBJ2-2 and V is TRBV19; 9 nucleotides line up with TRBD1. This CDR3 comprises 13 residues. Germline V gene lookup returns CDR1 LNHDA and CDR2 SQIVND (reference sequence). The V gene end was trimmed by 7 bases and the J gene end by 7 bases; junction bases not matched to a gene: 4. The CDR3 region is CASTDRGIGELFF. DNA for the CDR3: TGTGCCAGTACCGACAGGGGGATCGGGGAGCTGTTTTTT.

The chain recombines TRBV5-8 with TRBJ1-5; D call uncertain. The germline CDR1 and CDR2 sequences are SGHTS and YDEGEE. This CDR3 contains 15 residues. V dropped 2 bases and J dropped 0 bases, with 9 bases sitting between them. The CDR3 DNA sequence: TGTGCCAGCAGCTTCACATCCCTTAGCAATCAGCCCCAGCATTTT. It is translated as CASSFTSLSNQPQHF.

The CDR3 sequence is CASSLTYHEQYF. DNA of the CDR3: TGTGCCAGCAGCTTGACTTACCACGAGCAGTACTTC. This sequence joins TRBV5-5 and TRBJ2-7; D gene ambiguous. The CDR3 is 12 amino acids. Trimming shortened V by 1 base and J by 5 bases, and 7 bases separated the two germline ends. CDR1 SGHKS and CDR2 YYEKEE come from the germline V gene (reference sequence).